The sequence of this T cell receptor beta chain was determined in a study of post-analysis software for immune sequencing data. The CDR3 is 15 residues long. V lost 3 bases, J lost 9 bases, and 17 bases lay in between. Only a few counts were recorded for this clonotype. Its specificity is not known. Findings and limits, study-wide: Roughly 5 TRBV segments (TRBV5-6, TRBV5-1 and TRBV20-1 among them) occurred more frequently in patients than in controls.

Unique-molecular-identifier-tagged TCR beta cDNA libraries were used. Input amounts of 1 to 10 million T cells were used. These gave roughly 500,000 cDNA molecules, so each molecule approximated one T cell. Each CDR3 protein gets one entry after TCRdb re-called the PCR reads with MiXCR. The table has just over 250,000 distinct CDR3 sequences, 36% seen once. V and J are TRBV12-3 or TRBV12-4 and TRBJ2-2, with D maybe TRBD2 (6 bases). The sample comprised blood. The source is a girl aged 10-17 years with multiple sclerosis. CDR3: CASSFSGTRGRELFF. CDR3 coding DNA: TGTGCCAGCAGTTTTTCTGGGACTCGAGGCAGGGAGCTGTTTTTT.